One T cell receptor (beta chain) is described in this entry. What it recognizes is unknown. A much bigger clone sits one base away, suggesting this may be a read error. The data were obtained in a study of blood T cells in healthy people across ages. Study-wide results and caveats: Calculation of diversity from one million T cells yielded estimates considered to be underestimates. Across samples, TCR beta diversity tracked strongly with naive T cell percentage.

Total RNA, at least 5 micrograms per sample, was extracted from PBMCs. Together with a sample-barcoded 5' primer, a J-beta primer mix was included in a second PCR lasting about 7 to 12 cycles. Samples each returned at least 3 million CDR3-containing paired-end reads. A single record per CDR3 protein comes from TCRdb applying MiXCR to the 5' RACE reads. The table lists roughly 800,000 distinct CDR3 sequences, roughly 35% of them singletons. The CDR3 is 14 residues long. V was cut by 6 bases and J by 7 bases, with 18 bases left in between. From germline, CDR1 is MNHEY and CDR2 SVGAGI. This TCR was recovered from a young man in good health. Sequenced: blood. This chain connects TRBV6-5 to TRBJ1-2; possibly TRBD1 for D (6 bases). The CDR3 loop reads CASSGTGTRFGYTF. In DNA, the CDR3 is TGTGCCAGCAGCGGTACCGGGACACGGTTTGGCTACACCTTC.